The source of this T cell receptor beta chain is a study of cytomegalovirus exposure and HLA in healthy donors. Study in general: Unique TCRs numbering approximately 81 million, obtained from HLA-typed donors, made up an early data release. General study findings and limits: The investigators catalogued 164 TCR beta chains as cytomegalovirus-associated. Across HLA loci, a later analysis found differing TCR association rates, with DRB1 most and HLA-C fewest.

PCR primers comprised 60 Vbeta and 13 Jbeta primers. Repertoires were generated with immunoSEQ multiplex PCR, while TCRdb's copy carries only in-frame clones and drops some. Among about 190,000 clones listed, approximately 88% were seen once. On this clone itself: Its matching antigen is unknown. Mismatch with germline at one junction end may stem from a read error.

Germline CDR1 SNHLY, CDR2 FYNNEI. The CDR3 length is 13 residues. The receptor comes from a woman aged 50 to 60 in good health and CMV-seropositive. The chain links TRBV2 to TRBJ2-7; TRBD2 might be the D (6 bases). The source material was PBMCs. CDR3 region: CASQLGLSSEQYF. DNA of the CDR3: TGTGCCAGCCAGTTGGGACTTTCCTCCGAGCAGTACTTC. The full variable domain, in which reference TRBV2 and TRBJ2-7 provide the parts outside the CDR3, is EPEVTQTPSHQVTQMGQEVILRCVPISNHLYFYWYRQILGQKVEFLVSFYNNEISEKSEIFDDQFSVERPDGSNFTLKIRSTKLEDSAMYFCASQLGLSSEQYFGPGTRLTVT.